This T cell receptor beta chain stems from a study of radiation and T cells in renal cell carcinoma (dated by TCRdb to 2018 to 2020). Some background on the complete study: In total, approximately 54 samples, comprising some 25 tumors and some 27 peripheral blood samples, were subjected to TCR beta sequencing. A total of 3.5 million to 4.5 million unique CDR3 nucleotide sequences, encoding roughly 2.7 million unique CDR3 amino acid sequences, were found across all 50 or so samples.

Paper-wide results and their limitations: No pretreatment tumor biopsies were available, so the baseline intratumoral presence of clonotypes could not be determined. Because only small tumor regions of around 1 g were available, the study did not capture intratumoral heterogeneity. The single-armed trial design could not address effects of radiation dose or scheduling on the TCR repertoire. Compared with controls, irradiated tumors had higher TCR clonality, as the top 100 clonotypes made up an average of around 50% of the repertoire, versus approximately 43% in nephrectomy-only tumors. Top tumor clonotypes rose in blood from baseline to 2 weeks post-radiation, then contracted by 4 weeks, suggesting transient expansion of tumor-resident clones. Compared with control tumors, irradiated tumors had a greater number of dominant CDR3 motifs, and these motifs made up a bigger portion of the repertoire.

The immunoSEQ kit was used, according to the manufacturer's recommendations, to generate TCR beta libraries from genomic DNA. For library preparation, a first multiplex PCR was performed with proprietary primers, followed by a second PCR in which unique barcodes were added, and bead cleanups were performed after each round. A positive control reaction and a negative control reaction, both provided in the kit, were run with every batch of samples. The final libraries were assessed on an Agilent 4200 TapeStation D1000 ScreenTape, pooled by volume, and quantified by qPCR. Sequencing ran on an Illumina NextSeq500 with a MidOutput 150-cycle cartridge, using 156 Read1 and 15 Index1 cycles with kit custom primers. The pooled library was loaded at 0.95 to 1 pM, with an approximately 21% PhiX control spiked in. The study's processing was this. The vendor-processed data were analyzed in R, and a clonotype was defined as all T cells that share the same CDR3 nucleotide sequence. For clone abundance analyses, frequencies were normalized to the 10,000 most abundant clones per sample. Public T cell clones, averaging fewer than five per sample, were removed before analysis. Dominant motif analysis used ImmunoMap with the PAM10 matrix, gap penalty 30 and homology threshold 0.3; motifs with cumulative frequency at least 0.01 counted as dominant. An abundance difference of at least 32-fold between compartments was the criterion for calling clonotypes tumor-enriched or baseline blood-enriched. The Baroni-Urbani and Buser coefficient was used to measure tumor-blood repertoire similarity, and groups were compared with two-tailed Wilcoxon tests in R. The clones in this table, taken by TCRdb from immuneACCESS, are in-frame only. Not every clone is retained; where verified, under half of the shortfall comes from an unresolved V gene, and the cause of the rest is unknown. That table gives V, J and clone size, and the DNA gave D and trimming. Present in this sample are roughly 9,000 clones, almost 65% of which were seen just once. The top ten constitute about 17% of the sample.

This clone appeared once. There is no known antigen for this receptor. No per-base quality is available; no much larger clone lies one base away. Explained via the paper, the time point label denotes: tumor resected at nephrectomy. Taken with the paper, the label for treatment or condition translates to: 15 Gy SBRT to primary tumor, nephrectomy 4 weeks later. Samples came from a clinical trial, in which primary renal cell carcinomas received 15 Gy stereotactic body radiation therapy followed by nephrectomy 4 weeks later. All patients had renal cell carcinoma with clear cell pathology. Tumors were dissociated mechanically, digested with collagenase/hyaluronidase at 37 degrees C, processed in gentleMACS C tubes, and stored in liquid nitrogen. Genomic DNA for TCR sequencing was prepared using the QIAamp DNA Blood Mini Kit (Qiagen). The analyses included only samples that passed all quality control checks.

From a lookup of the germline V gene, CDR1 and CDR2 are MNHEY and SVGAGI. The CDR3 starts with the cysteine, ends with the phenylalanine, and has 13 residues. Only the CDR3 DNA stays, 39 bases, in frame from base 1. V is shortened by 8 bases, J by 1 base, and the region joining them spans 11 bases. The sequenced sample was tumor tissue, obtained from a patient whose treatment included radiotherapy and nephrectomy. The sequence joins TRBV6-5 to TRBJ1-1, with the D gene not clear enough to name. The sequence derives from a woman aged 50 to 60 with renal cell carcinoma. The CDR3 protein: CASAFRQNTEAFF. The DNA sequence follows: TGTGCCAGCGCATTCCGACAGAACACTGAAGCTTTCTTT.